These T cell receptor beta chains were read from a single sample in a study of blood T cell repertoires in COVID-19. TCRdb's copy holds only in-frame clones and misses some; the assay was immunoSEQ multiplex PCR. Counted here are about 440,000 clones, 80% to 90% occurring once; the ten biggest clones make up around 4.4%. The sample taken for sequencing was peripheral blood. These receptors all stem from a woman between 25 and 40 years old with acute or convalescent COVID-19. CDR3s include the opening cysteine and the closing phenylalanine or tryptophan. The order of the fields is clone size, J gene, V gene, D gene, CDR3 DNA, CDR3 protein. D genes are given only for firm matches. A row's size may be missing; if present it is once, few, many or a size class.

>NA|TRBJ1-1|TRBV12-3/TRBV12-4|NA
TGTGCCAGCAGTTTATCGCAGGGCGGGAAAGCTTTCTTT
CASSLSQGGKAFF
>NA|TRBJ2-3|TRBV7-3|NA
TGTGCCAGCAGCTTAACTCTCCGAGATACGCAGTATTTT
CASSLTLRDTQYF
>NA|TRBJ1-4|TRBV5-8|TRBD1
TGTGCCAGCAGCATTTTTCCGGGACAGATCAATGAAAAACTGTTTTTT
CASSIFPGQINEKLFF
>NA|TRBJ1-2|TRBV7-9|NA
TGTGCCAGCGGGGGAGGGAACTATGGCTACACCTTC
CASGGGNYGYTF
>NA|TRBJ1-2|TRBV14|TRBD1
TGTGCCAGCAGCCCCCTGACAGGGTTAGGCTATGGCTACACCTTC
CASSPLTGLGYGYTF
>NA|TRBJ1-2|TRBV28|TRBD1
TGTGCCAGCAGCCCGCCCCCAGGGGGCTCCGGCTACACCTTC
CASSPPPGGSGYTF
>NA|TRBJ2-3|TRBV5-4|TRBD2
TGTGCCAGCAGCCCCCCTCCTAGCGGGAGCACAGATACGCAGTATTTT
CASSPPPSGSTDTQYF
>NA|TRBJ1-3|TRBV15|TRBD1
TGTGCCACCAGCGGAGCCGGGACAGTGAGAAACACCATATATTTT
CATSGAGTVRNTIYF
>NA|TRBJ1-1|TRBV19|NA
TGTGCCAGTAGTTTTTTTTCGGGGAAAGCTTTCTTT
CASSFFSGKAFF
>NA|TRBJ2-1|TRBV7-3|TRBD2
TGTGCCAGCAGCTCAGCAGGACTAGCGGGAAGGAGCTCCTACAATGAGCAGTTCTTC
CASSSAGLAGRSSYNEQFF
>once|TRBJ1-6|TRBV4-1|TRBD1
TGCGCCAGCAGCAGCTTTAGCGGGGACAGAAATTCACCCCTCCACTTT
CASSSFSGDRNSPLHF
>NA|TRBJ2-5|TRBV27|TRBD2
TGTGCCAGCAGTCCTAGCGGGGGAAAGATGAAGACCCAGTACTTC
CASSPSGGKMKTQYF
>NA|TRBJ2-7|TRBV5-1|TRBD2
TGCGCCAGCAGCTTGGTTTCGGGGGGGCCTTTCGAGCAGTACTTC
CASSLVSGGPFEQYF
>NA|TRBJ1-5|TRBV6-2/TRBV6-3|TRBD1
TGTGCCAGCAGTCGACAGGGGGAATTCAATCAGCCCCAGCATTTT
CASSRQGEFNQPQHF
>NA|TRBJ1-1|TRBV7-9|NA
TGTGCCAGCTCCGAGGTCAACACTGAAGCTTTCTTT
CASSEVNTEAFF
>NA|TRBJ1-5|TRBV2|NA
TGTGCCAGCAAGATAACAGCTCAGGGTGATAGCAATCAGCCCCAGCATTTT
CASKITAQGDSNQPQHF
>NA|TRBJ2-7|TRBV29-1|TRBD1
TGCAGCGTTGCTTGGGACAGTAGTGGAGAGCAGTACTTC
CSVAWDSSGEQYF
>NA|TRBJ2-7|TRBV11-1|NA
TGTGCCAGCAGCTTAGATGATAACAGTCACTACGAGCAGTACTTC
CASSLDDNSHYEQYF
>NA|TRBJ1-2|TRBV2|NA
TGTGCCAGCAATTTCCCGGGAAGTTATACTAGGGGCTACACCTTC
CASNFPGSYTRGYTF
>once|TRBJ2-7|TRBV11-2|NA
TGTGCCAGCAGCTTAGGGGCAGGGTACTACGAGCAGTACTTC
CASSLGAGYYEQYF
>NA|TRBJ2-5|TRBV11-2|TRBD1
TGTGCCAGCAGCAAGGACAGGCAAGAGACCCAGTACTTC
CASSKDRQETQYF
>NA|TRBJ1-1|TRBV4-2|TRBD1
TGTGCCAGCAGCCAAGGGACAGGGGGCAAGGACACTGAAGCTTTCTTT
CASSQGTGGKDTEAFF
>once|TRBJ1-6|TRBV12-3/TRBV12-4|NA
TGTGCCAGCAGTCCACCAGCGTCACCCCTCCACTTT
CASSPPASPLHF
>NA|TRBJ2-1|TRBV9|NA
TGTGCCAGCAGCGTAGTTGTCGAAGGAGCCGAGCAGTTCTTC
CASSVVVEGAEQFF
>NA|TRBJ2-6|TRBV24-1|NA
TGTGCCACCAGTGATTTCGGAGACGACTCTGGGGCCAACGTCCTGACTTTC
CATSDFGDDSGANVLTF
>NA|TRBJ2-7|TRBV4-1|NA
TGCGCCAGCAGTCTACAGGGTGGGTACGAGCAGTACTTC
CASSLQGGYEQYF
>NA|TRBJ2-7|TRBV5-1|TRBD1
TGCGCCAGCAGCGCCGGGACAGGGCCCTACGAGCAGTACTTC
CASSAGTGPYEQYF
>NA|TRBJ1-1|TRBV7-6|TRBD1
TGTGCCAGCAGCTTAGCGCAGGGGGCAATGAACACTGAAGCTTTCTTT
CASSLAQGAMNTEAFF
>few|TRBJ2-2|TRBV14|NA
TGTGCCAGCAGCCAAGATTTCCACTACACCGGGGAGCTGTTTTTT
CASSQDFHYTGELFF
>once|TRBJ1-1|TRBV3-1/TRBV3-2|TRBD1
TGTGCCAGCAGCCAATCGACAGGGAACGATAATGAAGCTTTCTTT
CASSQSTGNDNEAFF
>NA|TRBJ2-5|TRBV2|TRBD2
TGTGCCAGCAGTGAAACGACTAGCGGGGATGTGACCCAGTACTTC
CASSETTSGDVTQYF
>NA|TRBJ2-5|TRBV4-1|NA
TGCGCCAGCAGCCCATCAGGTCAAGAGACCCAGTACTTC
CASSPSGQETQYF
>NA|TRBJ1-3|TRBV6-5|NA
TGTGCCAGCAGTCCCCTCTCTGGAAACACCATATATTTT
CASSPLSGNTIYF